This note documents a single TCR beta chain sequence. What it binds is unknown. The sample belongs to a study of siplizumab effects on memory and regulatory T cells. The ends were cut back, 0 bases at V and 6 bases at J, with 17 bases in the middle. The CDR3 runs to 16 residues. The germline CDR1 and CDR2 sequences are SQVTM and ANQGSEA. Study-wide results and limits: No naive or memory phenotype could be assigned to roughly 80-96% of proliferating clones. Siplizumab produced a significant reduction in alloreactive sequences that were traceable to unstimulated CD4+ memory cells.

Measured with immunoSEQ multiplex PCR; TCRdb has only the in-frame clones, and not every one. The sample has about 100,000 clones, approximately 92% seen once. Sequencing used CD4+ T cells sorted from blood. This TCR was sampled from a human donor in good health. This chain joins TRBV29-1 and TRBJ2-2, with D uncertain. CDR3 loop: CSVEDSRHRFPGELFF. The CDR3 coding sequence is TGCAGCGTTGAAGACAGCAGGCATCGGTTTCCCGGGGAGCTGTTTTTT.